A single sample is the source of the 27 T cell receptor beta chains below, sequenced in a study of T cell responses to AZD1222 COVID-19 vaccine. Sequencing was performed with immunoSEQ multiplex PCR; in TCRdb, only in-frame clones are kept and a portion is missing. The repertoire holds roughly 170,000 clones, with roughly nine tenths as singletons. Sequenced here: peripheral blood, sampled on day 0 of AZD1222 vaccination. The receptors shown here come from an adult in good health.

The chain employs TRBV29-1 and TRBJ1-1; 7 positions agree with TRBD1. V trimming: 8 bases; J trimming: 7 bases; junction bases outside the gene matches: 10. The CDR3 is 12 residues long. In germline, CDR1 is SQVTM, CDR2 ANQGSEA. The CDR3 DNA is TGCAGCACCATGACAGGGTACGGTGAAGCTTTCTTT. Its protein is CSTMTGYGEAFF.

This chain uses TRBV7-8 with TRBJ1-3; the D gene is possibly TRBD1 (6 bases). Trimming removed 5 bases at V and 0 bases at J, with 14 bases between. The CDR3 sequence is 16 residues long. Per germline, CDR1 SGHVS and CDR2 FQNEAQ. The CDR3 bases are TGTGCCAGCAGCCGAGACAGGATCCTCTCTGGAAACACCATATATTTT. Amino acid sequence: CASSRDRILSGNTIYF.

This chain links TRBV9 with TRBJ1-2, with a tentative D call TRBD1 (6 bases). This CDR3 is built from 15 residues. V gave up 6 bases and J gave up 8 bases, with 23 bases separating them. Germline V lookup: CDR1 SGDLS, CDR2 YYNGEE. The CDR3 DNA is TGTGCCAGCACCCCCCTAGTGTTTGGGGGACACGGCTACACCTTC. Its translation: CASTPLVFGGHGYTF.

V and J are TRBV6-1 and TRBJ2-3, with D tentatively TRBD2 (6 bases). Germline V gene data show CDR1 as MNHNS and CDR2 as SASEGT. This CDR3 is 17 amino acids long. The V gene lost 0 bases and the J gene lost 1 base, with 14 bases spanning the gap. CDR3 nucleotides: TGTGCCAGCAGTGAAGCGGGAGGCGGCAGGGGCACAGATACGCAGTATTTT. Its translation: CASSEAGGGRGTDTQYF.

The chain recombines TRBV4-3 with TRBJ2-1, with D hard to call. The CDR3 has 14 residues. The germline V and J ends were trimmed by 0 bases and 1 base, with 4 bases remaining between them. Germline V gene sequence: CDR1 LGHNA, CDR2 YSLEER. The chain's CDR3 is CASSQDTSYNEQFF. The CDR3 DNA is TGCGCCAGCAGCCAAGATACGTCCTACAATGAGCAGTTCTTC.

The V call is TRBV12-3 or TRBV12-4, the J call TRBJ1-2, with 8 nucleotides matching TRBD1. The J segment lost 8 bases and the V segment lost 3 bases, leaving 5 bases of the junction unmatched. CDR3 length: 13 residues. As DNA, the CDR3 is TGTGCCAGCAGTTTCGGACAGGGCTTAGGCTACACCTTC. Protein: CASSFGQGLGYTF.

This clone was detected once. The DNA of the CDR3 is TGTGCCAGCAGCCCTAGACAGGTCCTCTATGGCTACACCTTC. This translates into CASSPRQVLYGYTF. The J gene is TRBJ1-2, the V gene TRBV9; TRBD1 might be the D (6 bases). Trimming cost V 4 bases and J 4 bases, with 14 bases left between them. There are 14 residues in the CDR3. Per germline, CDR1 SGDLS and CDR2 YYNGEE. Filled out from reference TRBV9 and TRBJ1-2, the complete variable domain reads DSGVTQTPKHLITATGQRVTLRCSPRSGDLSVYWYQQSLDQGLQFLIQYYNGEERAKGNILERFSAQQFPDLHSELNLSSLELGDSALYFCASSPRQVLYGYTFGSGTRLTVV.

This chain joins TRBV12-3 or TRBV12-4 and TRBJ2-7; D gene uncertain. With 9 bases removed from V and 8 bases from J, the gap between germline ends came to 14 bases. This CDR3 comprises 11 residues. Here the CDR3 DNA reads TGTGCCAGTGGAACCTCGGGCCAGCAGTACTTC. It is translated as CASGTSGQQYF.

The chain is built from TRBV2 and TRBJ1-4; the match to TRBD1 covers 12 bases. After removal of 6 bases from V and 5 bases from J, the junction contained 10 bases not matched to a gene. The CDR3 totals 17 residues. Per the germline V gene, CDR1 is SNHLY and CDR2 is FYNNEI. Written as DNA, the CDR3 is TGTGCCAGCAGGGGGGGACAGGGGGCTATTTCCAATGAAAAACTGTTTTTT. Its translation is CASRGGQGAISNEKLFF.

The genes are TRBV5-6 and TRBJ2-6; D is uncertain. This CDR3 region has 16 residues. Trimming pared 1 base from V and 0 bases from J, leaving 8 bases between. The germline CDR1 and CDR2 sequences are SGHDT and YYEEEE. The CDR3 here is CASSLYSSSGANVLTF. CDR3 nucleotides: TGTGCCAGCAGCTTGTACAGTAGCTCTGGGGCCAACGTCCTGACTTTC.

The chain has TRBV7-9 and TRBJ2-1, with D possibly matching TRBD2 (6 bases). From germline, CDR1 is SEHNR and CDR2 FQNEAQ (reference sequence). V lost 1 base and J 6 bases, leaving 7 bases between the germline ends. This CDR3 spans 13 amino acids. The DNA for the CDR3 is TGTGCCAGCAGCTTAGGGACTACCAATGAGCAGTTCTTC. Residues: CASSLGTTNEQFF.

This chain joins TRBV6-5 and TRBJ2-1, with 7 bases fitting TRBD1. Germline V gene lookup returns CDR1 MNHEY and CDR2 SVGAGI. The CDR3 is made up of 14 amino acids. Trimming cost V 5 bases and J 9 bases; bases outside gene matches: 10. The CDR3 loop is CASSRDRDGSEQFF. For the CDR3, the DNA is TGTGCCAGCAGTCGAGACAGGGATGGGAGTGAGCAGTTCTTC.

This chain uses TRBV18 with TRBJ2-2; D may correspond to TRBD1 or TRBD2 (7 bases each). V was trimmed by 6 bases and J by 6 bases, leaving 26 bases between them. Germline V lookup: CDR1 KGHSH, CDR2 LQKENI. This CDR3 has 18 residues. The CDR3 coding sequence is TGTGCCAGCTCCCGACTCGGACAGGCGGGGGTCAAGCCCGGGGAGCTGTTTTTT. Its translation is CASSRLGQAGVKPGELFF.

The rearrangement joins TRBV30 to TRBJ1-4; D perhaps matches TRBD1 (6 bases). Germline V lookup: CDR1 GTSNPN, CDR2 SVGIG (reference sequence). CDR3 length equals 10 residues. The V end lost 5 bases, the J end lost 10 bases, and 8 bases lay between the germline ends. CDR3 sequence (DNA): TGTGCCTGGGAGGGGGGAAAACTGTTTTTT. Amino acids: CAWEGGKLFF.

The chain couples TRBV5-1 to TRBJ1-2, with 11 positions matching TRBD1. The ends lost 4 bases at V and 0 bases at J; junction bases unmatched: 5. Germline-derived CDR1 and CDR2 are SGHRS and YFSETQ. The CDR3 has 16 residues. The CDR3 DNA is TGCGCCAGCAGCCATGGACAGGGGGCTGCTAACTATGGCTACACCTTC. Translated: CASSHGQGAANYGYTF.

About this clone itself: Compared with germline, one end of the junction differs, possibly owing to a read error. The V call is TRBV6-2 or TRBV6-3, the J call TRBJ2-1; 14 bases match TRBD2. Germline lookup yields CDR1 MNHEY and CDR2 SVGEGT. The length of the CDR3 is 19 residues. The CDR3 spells CASTYSGLAGGLVYNEQFF. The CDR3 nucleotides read TGTGCCAGCACTTACTCCGGACTAGCGGGGGGCCTGGTGTACAATGAGCAGTTCTTC.

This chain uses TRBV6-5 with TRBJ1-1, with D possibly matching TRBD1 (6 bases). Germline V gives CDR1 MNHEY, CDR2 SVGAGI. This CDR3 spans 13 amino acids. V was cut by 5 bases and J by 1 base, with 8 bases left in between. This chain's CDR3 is CASSQDRNTEAFF. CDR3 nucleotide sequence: TGTGCCAGCAGTCAGGACAGGAACACTGAAGCTTTCTTT.

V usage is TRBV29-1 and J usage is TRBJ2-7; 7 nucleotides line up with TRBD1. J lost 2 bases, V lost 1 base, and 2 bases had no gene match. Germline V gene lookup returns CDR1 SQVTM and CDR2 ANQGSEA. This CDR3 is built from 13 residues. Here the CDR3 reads CSVEGDRAYEQYF. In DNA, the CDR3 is TGCAGCGTTGAAGGGGACAGAGCCTACGAGCAGTACTTC.

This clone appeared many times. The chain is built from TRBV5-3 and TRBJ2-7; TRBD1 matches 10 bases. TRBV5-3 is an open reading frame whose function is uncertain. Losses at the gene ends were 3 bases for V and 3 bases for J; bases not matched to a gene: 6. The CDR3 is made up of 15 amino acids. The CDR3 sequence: CARSWGQGKSYEQYF. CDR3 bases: TGTGCCAGAAGCTGGGGACAGGGGAAGAGCTACGAGCAGTACTTC.

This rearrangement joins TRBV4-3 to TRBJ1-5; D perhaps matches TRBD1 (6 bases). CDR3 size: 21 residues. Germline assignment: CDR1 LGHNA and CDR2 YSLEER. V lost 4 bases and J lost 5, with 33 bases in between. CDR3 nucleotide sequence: TGCGCCAGCAGCCCAAATAGTAAACCTACCCTCCATGAGAGGGGGGATCAGCCCCAGCATTTT. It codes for CASSPNSKPTLHERGDQPQHF.

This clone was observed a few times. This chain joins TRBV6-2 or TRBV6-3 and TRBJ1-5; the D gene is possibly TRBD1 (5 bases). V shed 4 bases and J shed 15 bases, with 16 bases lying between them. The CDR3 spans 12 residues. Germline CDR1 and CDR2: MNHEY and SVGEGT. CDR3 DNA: TGTGCCAGCAGTTTCCCCGGGACCGAGAGGCATTTT. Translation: CASSFPGTERHF.

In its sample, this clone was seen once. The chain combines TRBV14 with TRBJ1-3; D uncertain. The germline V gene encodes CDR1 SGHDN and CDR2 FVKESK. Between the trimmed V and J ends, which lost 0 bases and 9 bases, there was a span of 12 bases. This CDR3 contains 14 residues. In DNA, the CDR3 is TGTGCCAGCAGCCAAGATGGTTCGGCAGTCACCATATATTTT. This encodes CASSQDGSAVTIYF.

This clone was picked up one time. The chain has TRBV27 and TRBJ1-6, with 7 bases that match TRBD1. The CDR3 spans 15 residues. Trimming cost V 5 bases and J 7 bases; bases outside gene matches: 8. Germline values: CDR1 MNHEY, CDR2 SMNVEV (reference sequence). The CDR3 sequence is CASSTRQGNNSPLHF. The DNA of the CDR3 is TGTGCCAGCAGTACTAGACAGGGTAACAATTCACCCCTCCACTTT.

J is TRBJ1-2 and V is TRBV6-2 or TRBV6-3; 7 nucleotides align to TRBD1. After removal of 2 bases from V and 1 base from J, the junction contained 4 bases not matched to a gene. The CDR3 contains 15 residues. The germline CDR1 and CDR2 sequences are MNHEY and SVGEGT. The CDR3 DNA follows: TGTGCCAGCAGTTACCCGGGACAGCTTAACTATGGCTACACCTTC. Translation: CASSYPGQLNYGYTF.

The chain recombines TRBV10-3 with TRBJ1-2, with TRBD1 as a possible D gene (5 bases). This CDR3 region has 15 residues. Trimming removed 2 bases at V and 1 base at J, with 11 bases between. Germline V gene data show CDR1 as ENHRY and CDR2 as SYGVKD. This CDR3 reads CAISEGQNINYGYTF. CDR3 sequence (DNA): TGTGCCATCAGTGAGGGACAAAACATTAACTATGGCTACACCTTC.

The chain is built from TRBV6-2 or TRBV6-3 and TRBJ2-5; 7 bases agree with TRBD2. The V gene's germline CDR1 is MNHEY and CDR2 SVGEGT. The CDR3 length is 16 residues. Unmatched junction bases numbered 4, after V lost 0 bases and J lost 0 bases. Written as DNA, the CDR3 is TGTGCCAGCAGTTACTCGGGGCGGGGGAACCAAGAGACCCAGTACTTC. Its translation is CASSYSGRGNQETQYF.

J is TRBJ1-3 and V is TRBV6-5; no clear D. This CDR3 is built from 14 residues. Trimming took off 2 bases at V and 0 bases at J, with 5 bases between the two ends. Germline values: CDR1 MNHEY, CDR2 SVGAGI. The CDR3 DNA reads TGTGCCAGCAGTTACCTGGGCTCTGGAAACACCATATATTTT. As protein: CASSYLGSGNTIYF.